This entry lists 21 T cell receptor beta chains sequenced from one sample in a study of blood T cells in healthy people across ages. Next came a second PCR, run for roughly 6 to 11 cycles, which used a sample-barcoded 5' primer along with a J-beta primer mix. TCRdb re-called the 5' RACE reads through MiXCR, storing one row per CDR3 protein. The sample holds some 1,000,000 distinct CDR3 sequences, 25% seen once. Another study also made use of these data, one on T cells of mothers and their children.

Material for sequencing was blood. Source of these receptors: a girl aged 2 to 9 in good health.

In its sample, this clonotype was seen a few times. The chain joins TRBV28 to TRBJ2-5; D might be TRBD2 (6 bases). Germline CDR1 MDHEN, CDR2 SYDVKM. This CDR3 contains 15 residues. Trimming stripped 4 bases from V and 0 bases from J, with 12 bases between. The CDR3 DNA reads TGTGCCAGCAGTTGTTGGGGGAGGTACCAAGAGACCCAGTACTTC. This gives the protein CASSCWGRYQETQYF. The full variable domain, its missing parts supplied by reference TRBV28 and TRBJ2-5, is DVKVTQSSRYLVKRTGEKVFLECVQDMDHENMFWYRQDPGLGLRLIYFSYDVKMKEKGDIPEGYSVSREKKERFSLILESASTNQTSMYLCASSCWGRYQETQYFGPGTRLLVL.

This clonotype was recorded a few times. The genes are TRBV7-9 and TRBJ2-5, with D unresolved. The J call could be wrong; TRBJ2-1 is a better fit for the DNA end. CDR1 SEHNR and CDR2 FQNEAQ come from the germline V gene (reference sequence). This CDR3 spans 12 amino acids. The CDR3 DNA is TGTGCCAGCAGCGCCCTGATCAATGAGCAGTTCTTC. Protein: CASSALINEQFF.

The chain couples TRBV11-2 to TRBJ2-3; D remains unclear. The CDR3 is made up of 12 amino acids. Germline CDR1 and CDR2: SGHAT and FQNNGV. V lost 3 bases to trimming and J lost 7 bases, with 8 bases between them. CDR3 residues: CASSLDAYTQYF. The CDR3 DNA is TGTGCCAGCAGCTTGGACGCTTATACGCAGTATTTT.

This clonotype was seen only a few times. This chain links TRBV6-5 with TRBJ2-1; D possibly corresponds to TRBD2 (5 bases). Per germline, CDR1 MNHEY and CDR2 SVGAGI. The CDR3 contains 15 residues. V lost 6 bases to trimming and J lost 0 bases, with 12 bases between them. Here the CDR3 DNA reads TGTGCCAGCAGACTAGTGTTAAGCTCCTACAATGAGCAGTTCTTC. It translates to CASRLVLSSYNEQFF.

This clonotype was observed a few times. The chain couples TRBV12-5 to TRBJ2-5; tentative D call: TRBD1 (6 bases). Germline V gives CDR1 LGHNT, CDR2 FRNRAP. The CDR3 has 16 amino acids. Trimming cost V 6 bases and J 5 bases, with 22 bases left between them. This CDR3 is CASGYDLTQGKETQYF. CDR3 DNA: TGTGCTAGTGGCTACGACCTGACACAGGGAAAGGAGACCCAGTACTTC.

The genes are TRBV6-5 and TRBJ2-1; D unresolved. Per germline, CDR1 MNHEY and CDR2 SVGAGI. The CDR3 extends over 13 amino acids. V was trimmed by 5 bases and J by 5 bases, leaving 10 bases between them. The CDR3 loop is CASSVENHNEQFF. The CDR3 DNA is TGTGCCAGCAGTGTCGAGAATCACAATGAGCAGTTCTTC.

The rearrangement joins TRBV20-1 to TRBJ2-2; 8 nucleotides match TRBD2. This CDR3 has 14 residues. With 6 bases clipped from V and 4 bases from J, the junction kept 7 bases outside the gene matches. Germline CDR1 DFQATT, CDR2 SNEGSKA (reference sequence). The CDR3, as DNA: TGCAGTGCCAACGGGGGGGACGGCACCGGGGAGCTGTTTTTT. Residues: CSANGGDGTGELFF.

The V call is TRBV12-3 or TRBV12-4, the J call TRBJ1-1; possible D gene TRBD1, 5 bases. Between the trimmed V and J ends, which lost 7 bases and 0 bases, there was a span of 21 bases. The CDR3 runs to 17 residues. CDR3 DNA sequence: TGTGCCAGCACTTTCGTGACTGGACATTTCGTGAACACTGAAGCTTTCTTT. Its translation is CASTFVTGHFVNTEAFF.

This rearrangement joins TRBV7-9 to TRBJ2-2; possibly TRBD1 for D (5 bases). The CDR3 totals 17 residues. Trimming stripped 5 bases from V and 5 bases from J, with 21 bases between. Per the germline V gene, CDR1 is SEHNR and CDR2 is FQNEAQ (reference sequence). As DNA, the CDR3 is TGTGCCAGCAGCCCTGCGATTGTCCAGGGTCTGACCGGGGAGCTGTTTTTT. Translating gives CASSPAIVQGLTGELFF.

This clonotype has a handful of counts. The chain joins TRBV20-1 to TRBJ1-5; tentatively, D is TRBD1 (5 bases). The germline V gene encodes CDR1 DFQATT and CDR2 SNEGSKA (reference sequence). This CDR3 has 15 amino acids. V was clipped by 5 bases and J by 4 bases, with 18 bases between them. DNA for the CDR3: TGCAGTGCTTCGCCAAAATCAGGGATTAATCAGCCCCAGCATTTT. It encodes CSASPKSGINQPQHF.

Note on this clonotype: An end of the junction does not agree with germline; a read error may underlie this. The chain has TRBV7-7 and TRBJ1-4; D is unclear. CDR1 and CDR2 from the germline V gene are SSHAT and FNYEAQ (reference sequence). The CDR3 loop spans 17 amino acids. The CDR3 nucleotides are TGTGCTAGCAAAATACACCGGAATGTTGCAACTAATGAAAAACTGTTTTTT. Its translation: CASKIHRNVATNEKLFF.

This clonotype showed up just a few times. This sequence joins TRBV6-5 and TRBJ2-7; 9 bases line up with TRBD2. CDR3 length: 14 amino acids. Germline assignment: CDR1 MNHEY and CDR2 SVGAGI. After removal of 6 bases from V and 2 bases from J, the junction contained 5 bases not matched to a gene. CDR3 sequence reads: CASSYSSGTYEQYF. For the CDR3, the DNA is TGTGCCAGCAGCTATTCTAGCGGGACCTACGAGCAGTACTTC.

The rearrangement links TRBV5-6 to TRBJ1-1; 9 bases are a match to TRBD1. CDR3 length: 15 amino acids. The V and J ends lost 4 bases and 8 bases, in that order; junction bases with no gene match: 12. Germline V lookup: CDR1 SGHDT, CDR2 YYEEEE. Here the CDR3 reads CASSPQTGGKGEAFF. Written as DNA, the CDR3 is TGTGCCAGCAGCCCCCAAACAGGGGGCAAAGGAGAAGCTTTCTTT.

This clonotype was counted a single time. The chain joins TRBV20-1 to TRBJ2-4; a weak D match, TRBD2 (6 bases). V shed 3 bases and J shed 2 bases, with 14 bases lying between them. The CDR3 is 15 residues long. Germline-derived CDR1 and CDR2 are DFQATT and SNEGSKA (reference sequence). The CDR3 coding sequence is TGCAGTGCTAGGTACCCCGGGGGATCCAAAAACATTCAGTACTTC. Translation gives CSARYPGGSKNIQYF.

V gene TRBV7-8 combines with J gene TRBJ2-5; 13 bases are shared with TRBD2. Germline V gives CDR1 SGHVS, CDR2 FQNEAQ. V lost 5 bases and J lost 0; bases outside the gene matches: 15. This CDR3 is 20 amino acids long. CDR3 amino acids: CASSAQTLAGGRIYQETQYF. The CDR3 DNA is TGTGCCAGCAGCGCCCAGACACTAGCGGGGGGGCGGATTTACCAAGAGACCCAGTACTTC.

This clonotype was counted a few times. This chain connects TRBV27 to TRBJ2-7, with 8 nucleotides matching TRBD1. The V segment lost 2 bases and the J segment 6 bases; nucleotides outside the gene matches: 9. The germline gives CDR1 MNHEY, CDR2 SMNVEV (reference sequence). The CDR3 runs 15 residues. The CDR3 nucleotides are TGTGCCAGCAGTTTAATTCAGGGGGCAGTCAGCGAGCAGTACTTC. It translates to CASSLIQGAVSEQYF.

This clonotype was observed a few times. V is TRBV7-2 and J is TRBJ2-5; no definite D call. The V end lost 5 bases, the J end lost 1 base, and 11 bases lay between the germline ends. This CDR3 has 14 residues. Germline CDR1 is SGHTA and CDR2 is FQGNSA. The CDR3 coding sequence is TGTGCCAGCAGCGTTAAGGGTTTCCAAGAGACCCAGTACTTC. Amino acid sequence: CASSVKGFQETQYF. The complete variable domain, with remaining parts taken from reference TRBV7-2 and TRBJ2-5, reads GAGVSQSPSNKVTEKGKDVELRCDPISGHTALYWYRQSLGQGLEFLIYFQGNSAPDKSGLPSDRFSAERTGGSVSTLTIQRTQQEDSAVYLCASSVKGFQETQYFGPGTRLLVL.

The chain combines TRBV7-9 with TRBJ2-4; tentatively, D is TRBD1 or TRBD2 (5 bases each). The V gene lost 5 bases and the J gene lost 10 bases, with 21 bases spanning the gap. This CDR3 is 15 amino acids long. Germline V gene sequence: CDR1 SEHNR, CDR2 FQNEAQ (reference sequence). In DNA form, the CDR3 reads TGTGCCAGCAGCCCACCATCGGGACCTCGGGGTATTCAGTACTTC. Its translation: CASSPPSGPRGIQYF.

This clonotype was seen more than once but under ten times. The chain's CDR3 is CASSEWSPRGKAFF. The CDR3 DNA reads as TGTGCCAGCAGTGAATGGTCCCCACGGGGGAAAGCTTTCTTT. V usage is TRBV2 and J usage is TRBJ1-1, with a tentative D call TRBD1 (5 bases). Per germline, CDR1 SNHLY and CDR2 FYNNEI. This CDR3 is built from 14 residues. Trimming cost V 2 bases and J 9 bases, with 16 bases left between them.

The V gene is TRBV2, the J gene TRBJ2-1; D not certain. CDR1 SNHLY and CDR2 FYNNEI come from the germline V gene. Trimming pared 7 bases from V and 1 base from J, leaving 14 bases between. The CDR3 length is 15 residues. For the CDR3, the DNA is TGTGCCAGCACCTCGACTCCCACGTCCTACAATGAGCAGTTCTTC. Translating gives CASTSTPTSYNEQFF.

This clonotype has just a few counts. V is TRBV5-1 and J is TRBJ1-2; no clear D. The CDR3 extends over 14 amino acids. V shed 1 base and J shed 3 bases, with 10 bases lying between them. CDR1 is SGHRS and CDR2 is YFSETQ in the germline V gene. The CDR3 sequence: CASSLTPEDYGYTF. The CDR3 DNA reads as TGCGCCAGCAGCTTGACCCCGGAGGACTATGGCTACACCTTC.